This T cell receptor beta chain derives from a study of beta chain features in type 1 diabetes. In the case of this clone: The antigen is unknown.

Whole-study results and caveats: The study left unresolved whether HLA type influences TCRB rearrangement. Patients' naive, central memory and regulatory TCRB repertoires appeared more alike than those of healthy donors.

The investigators reverse transcribed all of the isolated RNA, so they sequenced expressed TCRB transcripts. Repertoires were generated with immunoSEQ multiplex PCR, while TCRdb's copy carries only in-frame clones and drops some. Of 350,000 or so clones in the sample, roughly a fifth are singletons; the top ten hold roughly 0.045%. With 4 bases removed from V and 4 bases from J, the gap between germline ends came to 8 bases. Germline loops: CDR1 MNHEY, CDR2 SMNVEV (reference sequence). The CDR3 has 13 amino acids. Sequenced material: naive CD4+ T cells from blood. The sequence derives from a woman under 30 in good health. The gene calls are TRBV27 and TRBJ1-5; D unclear. The CDR3 loop reads CASSYGVNQPQHF. Here the CDR3 DNA reads TGTGCCAGCAGTTACGGAGTTAATCAGCCCCAGCATTTT.